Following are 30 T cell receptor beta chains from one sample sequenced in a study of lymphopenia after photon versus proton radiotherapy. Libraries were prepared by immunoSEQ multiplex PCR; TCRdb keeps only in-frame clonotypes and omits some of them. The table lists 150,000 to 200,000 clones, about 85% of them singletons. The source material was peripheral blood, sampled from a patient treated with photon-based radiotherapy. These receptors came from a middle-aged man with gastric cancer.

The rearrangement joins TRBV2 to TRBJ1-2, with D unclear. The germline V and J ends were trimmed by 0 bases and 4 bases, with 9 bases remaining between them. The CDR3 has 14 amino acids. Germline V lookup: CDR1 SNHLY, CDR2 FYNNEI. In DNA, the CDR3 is TGTGCCAGCAGTGAAGCGCTTCGGCCCTATGGCTACACCTTC. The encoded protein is CASSEALRPYGYTF.

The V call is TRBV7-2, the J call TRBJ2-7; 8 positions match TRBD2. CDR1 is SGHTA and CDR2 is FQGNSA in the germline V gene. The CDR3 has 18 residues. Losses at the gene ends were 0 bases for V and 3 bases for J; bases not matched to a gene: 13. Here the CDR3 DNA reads TGTGCCAGCAGCTTAGCAATGCGGAGCGGGAGAGTCGGCTACGAGCAGTACTTC. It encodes CASSLAMRSGRVGYEQYF.

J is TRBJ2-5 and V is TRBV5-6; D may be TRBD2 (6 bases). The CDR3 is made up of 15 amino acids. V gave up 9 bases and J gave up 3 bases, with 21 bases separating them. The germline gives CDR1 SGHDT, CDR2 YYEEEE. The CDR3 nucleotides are TGTGCCACCTCCGGAGGACTAAGGGCAGAAGAGACCCAGTACTTC. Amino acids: CATSGGLRAEETQYF.

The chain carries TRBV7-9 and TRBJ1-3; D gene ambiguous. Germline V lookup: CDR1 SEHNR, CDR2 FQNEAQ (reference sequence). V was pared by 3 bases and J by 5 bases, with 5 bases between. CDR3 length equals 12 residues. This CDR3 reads CASSLGRNTIYF. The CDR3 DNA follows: TGTGCCAGCAGCTTGGGGAGAAACACCATATATTTT.

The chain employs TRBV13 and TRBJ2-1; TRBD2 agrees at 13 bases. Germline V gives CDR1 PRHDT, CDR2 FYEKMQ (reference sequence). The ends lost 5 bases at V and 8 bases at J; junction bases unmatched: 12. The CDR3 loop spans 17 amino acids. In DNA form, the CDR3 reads TGTGCCAGCAGCCCCCGCTTTTGGACTAGCGGGAGCTATGAGCAGTTCTTC. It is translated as CASSPRFWTSGSYEQFF.

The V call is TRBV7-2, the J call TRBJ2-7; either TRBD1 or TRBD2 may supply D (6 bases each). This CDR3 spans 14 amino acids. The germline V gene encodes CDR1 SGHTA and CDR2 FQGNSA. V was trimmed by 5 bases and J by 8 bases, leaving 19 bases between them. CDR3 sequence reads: CASSPLSEGGKQYF. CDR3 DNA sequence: TGTGCCAGCAGCCCACTATCAGAGGGGGGCAAGCAGTACTTC.

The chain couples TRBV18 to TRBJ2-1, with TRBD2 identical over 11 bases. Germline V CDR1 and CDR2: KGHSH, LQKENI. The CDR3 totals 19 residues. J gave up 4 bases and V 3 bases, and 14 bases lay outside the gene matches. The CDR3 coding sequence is TGTGCCAGCTCACCTTCGATAGCGGGAGGGCTCGAAGAGTACAATGAGCAGTTCTTC. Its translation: CASSPSIAGGLEEYNEQFF.

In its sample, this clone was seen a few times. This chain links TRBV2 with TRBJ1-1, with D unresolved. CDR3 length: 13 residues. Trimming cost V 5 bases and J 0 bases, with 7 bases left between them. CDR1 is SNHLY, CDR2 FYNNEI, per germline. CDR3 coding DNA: TGTGCCAGCAGTTTACAAGTGAACACTGAAGCTTTCTTT. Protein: CASSLQVNTEAFF.

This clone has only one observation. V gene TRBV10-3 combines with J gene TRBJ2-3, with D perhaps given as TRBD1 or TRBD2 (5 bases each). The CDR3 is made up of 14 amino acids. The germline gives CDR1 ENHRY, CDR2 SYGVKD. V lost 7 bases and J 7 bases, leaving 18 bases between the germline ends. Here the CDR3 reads CAINGGFRSNTQYF. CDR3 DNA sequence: TGTGCCATCAATGGGGGTTTCCGCTCCAATACGCAGTATTTT.

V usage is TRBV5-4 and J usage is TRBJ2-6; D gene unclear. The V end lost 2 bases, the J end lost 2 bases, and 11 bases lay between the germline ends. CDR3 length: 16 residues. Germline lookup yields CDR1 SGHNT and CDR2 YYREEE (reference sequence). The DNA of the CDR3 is TGTGCCAGCAGCTTTGATAGTGGAACTGGGGCCAACGTCCTGACTTTC. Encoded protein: CASSFDSGTGANVLTF.

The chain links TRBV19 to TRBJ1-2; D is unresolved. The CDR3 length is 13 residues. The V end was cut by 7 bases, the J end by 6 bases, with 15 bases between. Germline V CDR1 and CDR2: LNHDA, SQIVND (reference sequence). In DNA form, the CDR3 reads TGTGCCAGTATGGGGAGATTTTCGGATGGCTACACCTTC. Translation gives CASMGRFSDGYTF.

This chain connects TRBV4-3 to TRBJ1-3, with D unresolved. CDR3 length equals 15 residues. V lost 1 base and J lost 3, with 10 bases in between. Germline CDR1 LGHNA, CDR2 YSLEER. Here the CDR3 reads CASSQVREDGNTIYF. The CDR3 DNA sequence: TGCGCCAGCAGCCAAGTAAGGGAGGATGGAAACACCATATATTTT.

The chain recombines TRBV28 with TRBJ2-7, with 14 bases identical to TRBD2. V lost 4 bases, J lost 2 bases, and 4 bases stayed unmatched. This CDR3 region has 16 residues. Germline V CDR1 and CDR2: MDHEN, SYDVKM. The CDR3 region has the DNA TGTGCCAGCAGTTCGACTAGCGGGAGGGCCACCTACGAGCAGTACTTC. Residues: CASSSTSGRATYEQYF.

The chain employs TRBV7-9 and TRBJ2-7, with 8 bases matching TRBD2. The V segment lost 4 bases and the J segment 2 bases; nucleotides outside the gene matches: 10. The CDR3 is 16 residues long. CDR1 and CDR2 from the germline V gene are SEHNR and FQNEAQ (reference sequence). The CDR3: CASSSLAGSQPYEQYF. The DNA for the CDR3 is TGTGCCAGCAGCTCCTTAGCGGGATCCCAGCCCTACGAGCAGTACTTC.

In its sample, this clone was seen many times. CDR3 sequence (DNA): TGTGCCAGCAGTTACGGCAGGGTAACCTACGAGCAGTACTTC. Protein product: CASSYGRVTYEQYF. The chain recombines TRBV6-5 with TRBJ2-7, with D perhaps matching TRBD1 (5 bases). This CDR3 is 14 amino acids long. Trimming cost V 2 bases and J 2 bases, with 10 bases left between them. The V gene's germline CDR1 is MNHEY and CDR2 SVGAGI.

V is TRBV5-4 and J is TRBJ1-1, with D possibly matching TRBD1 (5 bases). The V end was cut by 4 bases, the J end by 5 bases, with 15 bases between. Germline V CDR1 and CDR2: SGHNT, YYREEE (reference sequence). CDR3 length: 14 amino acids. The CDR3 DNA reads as TGTGCCAGCAGCCCCACAGTTGGGGGGACTGAAGCTTTCTTT. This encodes CASSPTVGGTEAFF.

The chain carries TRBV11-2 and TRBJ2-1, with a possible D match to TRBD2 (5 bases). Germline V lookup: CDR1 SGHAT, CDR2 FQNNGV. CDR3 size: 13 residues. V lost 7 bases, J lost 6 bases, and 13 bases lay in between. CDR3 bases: TGTGCCAGCAACTCCCACGGAGGCAATGAGCAGTTCTTC. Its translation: CASNSHGGNEQFF.

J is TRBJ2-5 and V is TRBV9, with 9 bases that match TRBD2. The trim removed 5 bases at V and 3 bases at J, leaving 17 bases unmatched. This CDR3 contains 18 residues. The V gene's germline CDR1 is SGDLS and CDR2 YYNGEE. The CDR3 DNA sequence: TGTGCCAGCAGTGCTCGAGGGGCGGGAGGGCCTGTAGAAGAGACCCAGTACTTC. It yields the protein CASSARGAGGPVEETQYF.

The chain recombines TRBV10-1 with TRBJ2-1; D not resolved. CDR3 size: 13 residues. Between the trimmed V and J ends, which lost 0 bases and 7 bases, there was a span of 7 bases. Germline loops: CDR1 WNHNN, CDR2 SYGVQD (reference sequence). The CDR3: CASSESGRNEQFF. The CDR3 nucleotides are TGCGCCAGCAGTGAGTCGGGAAGAAATGAGCAGTTCTTC.

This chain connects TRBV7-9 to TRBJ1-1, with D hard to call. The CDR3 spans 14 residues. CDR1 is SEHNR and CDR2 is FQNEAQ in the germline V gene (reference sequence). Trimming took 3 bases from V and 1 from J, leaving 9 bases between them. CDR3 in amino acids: CASSFTGRNTEAFF. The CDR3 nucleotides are TGTGCCAGCAGCTTTACCGGGAGGAACACTGAAGCTTTCTTT.

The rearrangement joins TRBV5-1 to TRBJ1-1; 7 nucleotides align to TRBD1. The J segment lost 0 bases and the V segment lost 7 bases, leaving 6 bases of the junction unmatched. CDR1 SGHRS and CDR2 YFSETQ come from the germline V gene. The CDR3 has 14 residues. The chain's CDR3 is CASAGGIMNTEAFF. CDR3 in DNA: TGCGCCAGCGCAGGGGGGATCATGAACACTGAAGCTTTCTTT.

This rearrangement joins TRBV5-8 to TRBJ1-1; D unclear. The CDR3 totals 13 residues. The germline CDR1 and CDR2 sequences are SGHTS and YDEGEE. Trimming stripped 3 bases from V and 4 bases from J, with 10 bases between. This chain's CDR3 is CASSSTGATEAFF. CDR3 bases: TGTGCCAGCAGCTCCACGGGAGCCACTGAAGCTTTCTTT.

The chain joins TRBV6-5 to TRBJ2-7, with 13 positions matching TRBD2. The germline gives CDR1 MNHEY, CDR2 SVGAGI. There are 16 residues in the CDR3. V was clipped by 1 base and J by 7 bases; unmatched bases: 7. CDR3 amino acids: CASSYFPGLAGFEQYF. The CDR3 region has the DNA TGTGCCAGCAGTTACTTCCCGGGACTAGCGGGATTTGAGCAGTACTTC.

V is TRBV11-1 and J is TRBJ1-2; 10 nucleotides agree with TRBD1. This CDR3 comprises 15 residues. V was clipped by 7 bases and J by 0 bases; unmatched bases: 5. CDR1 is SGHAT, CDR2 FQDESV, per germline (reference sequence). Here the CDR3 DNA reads TGTGCCAGCAAAAGGGACAGGGGCTCTAACTATGGCTACACCTTC. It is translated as CASKRDRGSNYGYTF.

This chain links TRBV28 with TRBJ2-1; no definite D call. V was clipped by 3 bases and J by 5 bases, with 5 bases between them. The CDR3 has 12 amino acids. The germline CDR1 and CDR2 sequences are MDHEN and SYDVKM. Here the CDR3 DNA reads TGTGCCAGCAGTTTTGAGAACAATGAGCAGTTCTTC. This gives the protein CASSFENNEQFF.

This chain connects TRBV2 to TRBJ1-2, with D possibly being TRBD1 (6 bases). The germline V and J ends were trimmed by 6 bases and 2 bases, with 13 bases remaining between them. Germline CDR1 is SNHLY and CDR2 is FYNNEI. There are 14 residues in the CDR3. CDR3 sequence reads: CASSGGAENYGYTF. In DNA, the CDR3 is TGTGCCAGCAGCGGGGGCGCGGAGAACTATGGCTACACCTTC.

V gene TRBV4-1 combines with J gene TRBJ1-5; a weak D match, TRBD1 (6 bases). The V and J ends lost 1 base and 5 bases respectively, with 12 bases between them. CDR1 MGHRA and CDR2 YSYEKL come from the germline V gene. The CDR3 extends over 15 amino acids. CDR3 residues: CASSQVPQGHQPQHF. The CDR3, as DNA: TGCGCCAGCAGCCAAGTACCCCAGGGGCATCAGCCCCAGCATTTT.

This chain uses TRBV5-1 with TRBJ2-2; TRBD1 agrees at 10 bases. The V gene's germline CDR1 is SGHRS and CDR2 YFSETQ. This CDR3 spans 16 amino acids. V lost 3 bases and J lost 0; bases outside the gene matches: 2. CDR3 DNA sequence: TGCGCCAGCAGCTGGGGACAGGGGCCGAACACCGGGGAGCTGTTTTTT. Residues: CASSWGQGPNTGELFF.

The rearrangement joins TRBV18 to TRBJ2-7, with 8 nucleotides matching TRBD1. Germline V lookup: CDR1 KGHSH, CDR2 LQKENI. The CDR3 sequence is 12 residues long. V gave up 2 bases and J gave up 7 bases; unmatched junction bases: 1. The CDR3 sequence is CASSPGTGEQYF. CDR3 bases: TGTGCCAGCTCACCAGGGACAGGAGAGCAGTACTTC.

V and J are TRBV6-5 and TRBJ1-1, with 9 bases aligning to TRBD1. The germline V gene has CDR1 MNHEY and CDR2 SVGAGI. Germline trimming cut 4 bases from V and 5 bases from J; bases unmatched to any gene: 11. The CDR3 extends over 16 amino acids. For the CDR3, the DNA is TGTGCCAGCAGTTCCCTGACAGGGGGTGGGCGTACTGAAGCTTTCTTT. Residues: CASSSLTGGGRTEAFF.